This T cell receptor beta chain originates from a study of CD4 T cells in relation to SARS-CoV-2 and coronaviruses. Whole-study context: After 10 days of antigen culture, PBMC TCR beta CDR3s were sequenced. The HLA restriction of the shared crossreactive spike epitopes was mapped.

Unexposed donor CD4+ T cells date from 2011-2018, before the COVID-19 pandemic. Isolation of CD4+ T cells took place after about eleven days in culture. Testing used SARS-CoV-2 S/N and four cold-coronavirus spikes on unexposed-donor CD4+ T cells, cells permitting. This CDR3 comprises 16 residues. Trimming took off 0 bases at V and 0 bases at J, with 11 bases between the two ends. CDR1 and CDR2 from the germline V gene are SGHTA and FQGNSA. TCRdb keeps only in-frame clones here, not all; method: immunoSEQ multiplex PCR. The sample contains 20,000 or so clones, roughly 82% of which appear only once. In this sample, this clone turned up a few times. Its antigen is unidentified.

This clonotype was sampled from a human donor in good health. The chain employs TRBV7-2 and TRBJ2-5; D possibly corresponds to TRBD2 (5 bases). Sequencing input: CD4+ T cells from PBMCs, cultured in vitro. The CDR3 region is CASSLAGGLNQETQYF. The CDR3, as DNA: TGTGCCAGCAGCTTAGCAGGCGGACTGAACCAAGAGACCCAGTACTTC.